This TCR beta chain was identified during a study of T cell changes during pregnancy in multiple sclerosis. Germline V gives CDR1 SGHTA, CDR2 FQGNSA. CDR3 length: 14 residues. With 6 bases clipped from V and 4 bases from J, the junction kept 7 bases outside the gene matches. The repertoire was sequenced with immunoSEQ multiplex PCR; TCRdb's copy has only in-frame clones and lacks some. The sample includes about 100,000 clones, almost 95% seen only once; the top ten take over 0.7%. J is TRBJ1-2 and V is TRBV7-2; TRBD1 agrees at 8 bases. The sequence came from a female donor with multiple sclerosis, enrolled in a pregnancy study. The source was peripheral blood, collected before pregnancy. CDR3: CASSPQGAFYGYTF. The CDR3 DNA sequence: TGTGCCAGCAGTCCTCAGGGGGCGTTCTATGGCTACACCTTC.